The TCR beta chain under discussion was sequenced for a study of cytomegalovirus exposure and HLA in healthy donors (TCRdb year 2017). Background for the entire study: According to an earlier analysis of 550 to 750 of the donors, about 179 million T cells yielded 95 million to 140 million unique TCR beta sequences and roughly 280 Gb of sequence data. Typing coverage differed by locus: A, B, C, DRB1 and DQB1 were typed in about 629-630 donors, DQA1 in about 510, DPA1 in 600 to 610, and DPB1 in 400 to 480. Roughly 290 gigabases of sequencing data and tens of millions of unique TCR sequences made up an early release that covered approximately 650 HLA-typed donors. An earlier analysis of some 500 of the donors used high-throughput TCR beta sequencing to judge whether each TCR beta V gene segment behaved as functional or pseudogenic. Roughly 5 DR-DQ haplotypes were treated as single units for association and clustering because of strong linkage in the cohort. A separate validation cohort of 100 to 150 different subjects was used in addition to the roughly 620-subject first cohort. Among some 410 genotyped donors of the cohort, an average of around 240,000 unique TCR beta nucleotide sequences were sequenced per donor, roughly 20% of them non-productive. Donor age, sex, ethnicity and CMV serostatus were compiled together with the repertoire data. HLA typing covered class I and class II loci at four-digit resolution. The study profiled the T cell repertoires of more than 500 subjects by immunosequencing and related them to cytomegalovirus serostatus. The genetic ancestry cluster associated with self-reported Caucasian donors included over 80% of the roughly 380 genotyped donors. The later analysis used no new phenotypic data to find candidate immune exposures, relying instead on TCR beta sequences and their occurrence across donors. The aim of the study was to test whether cataloging public T cell receptors could identify signatures of past pathogen exposure. All discovery cohort repertoires had been generated using a single sequencing platform. To predict cytomegalovirus infection status, the study brought together high-throughput TCR immunosequencing, statistical association of individual TCRs with disease status, and machine learning. A later analysis re-analyzed previously published TCR beta repertoires from 600 to 850 donors and added high-resolution HLA genotyping to study TCR occurrence patterns. In a later genetic analysis, genome-wide SNP genotypes for about 55% of the roughly 700 donors were used, and that subset was treated as a discovery cohort.

The CDR3 runs 14 amino acids, cysteine and phenylalanine included. Just CDR3 DNA is preserved here, 42 bases in frame from base 1. As encoded in the germline V gene, CDR1 is MNHNS while CDR2 is SASEGT. Trimming at the junction amounts to 2 bases on V and 0 bases on J, and the germline ends lie 5 bases apart. Broader findings and caveats from the paper: Compared with the roughly 720-donor mean, donors in an Asian-associated ancestry cluster had fewer N-insertions in productive TCRs, according to a later genetic analysis. Three of the identified cytomegalovirus-associated TCR beta chains were confirmed in vitro to be specific for cytomegalovirus antigens. An earlier analysis of 450 to 750 of the donors showed that most TCR beta V segments appeared in productive rearrangements either about 87% or about 30% of the time, which broadly matched IMGT annotations. In this cohort, only TCR beta chains were sequenced, and detectable features were limited by the absence of alpha or paired-chain data. While some public TCRs were present in many individuals, most TCR sequences turned up only very rarely across donors. A further reported finding was that TCR beta sequences accurately predicted the HLA-A and HLA-B alleles for most subjects in the first cohort. In a later analysis, HLA-associated TCR beta chains showed more clonal expansion and lower generation probabilities than non-associated chains that were equally common. A later analysis found that most CMV-associated TCR beta chains appeared HLA-restricted, with HLA associations seemingly driven largely by CMV exposure. Some IMGT-functional V segments, including TRBV6-2 and TRBV6-3, could not be told apart with the 87-base-pair reads, so those segments were excluded. A total of 150 or so TCR beta chains were listed by the study as associated with cytomegalovirus. Roughly uniform sequencing depth across donors was assumed in presence/absence analyses, although this assumption may not hold. According to the authors, the approach could potentially be generalized to other disease states and immunological phenotypes. When HLA alleles, especially DR and DQ, strongly co-occurred, attributing TCR associations to individual alleles was difficult. The classifier was reported to diagnose cytomegalovirus status with high specificity and sensitivity in both the original cohort and the validation cohort. CMV serostatus was the only immune exposure information available for the cohort. According to a later analysis, TCR association rates differed among HLA loci, with DRB1 alleles showing the most associated TCRs and HLA-C alleles showing the fewest. V-gene and J-gene trimming of TCR beta chains was associated with a missense DCLRE1C variant in a later genetic analysis, and the association was replicated in an independent cohort. Specific HLA alleles were associated with 16,951 TCR beta sequences at a false discovery rate of 0.05 in a later analysis. Correlated functional status among segregating V segments might be attributable to linkage disequilibrium, but an unknown experimental factor could not be ruled out. Because counts were too low, under 20 rarely observed V segments, including chromosome 9 orphons, were left out of the earlier analysis of about 620 of the donors. The sequencing pipeline was judged likely to have produced a cluster of highly shared sequence variants as a technical artifact. In a later analysis, several top co-occurrence clusters were reported to appear linked to parvovirus B19, influenza, CMV and Epstein-Barr virus. Because some donors lacked HLA typing at each locus, the association tests relied only on the typed subset.

Library preparation employed the immunoSEQ multiplex PCR assay. A mixture of 60 forward primers for TCR Vbeta segments and 13 reverse primers for TCR Jbeta segments was used in the multiplex PCR. The CDR3 region of rearranged TCR beta genes was amplified from genomic DNA by a multiplex PCR assay. The Illumina HiSeq System was used to sequence the amplified TCR beta libraries as 87-base-pair reads. As for how the authors treated the data: Across the 700 or so repertoires, a later analysis counted 78 million or so unique TCR beta chains, 8.5 million to 12 million of which were shared by at least two donors. Raw reads were error-corrected and collapsed into unique sequences by a nearest-neighbor algorithm in which closely related sequences were merged to remove PCR and sequencing errors. Alignment of CDR3 sequences to IMGT reference sequences was used to assign V, D and J gene segments. For a sequence to be retained, a match of at least six nucleotides was required to both a V gene segment and a J gene segment. A rearrangement was called productive if the CDR3 had no stop codons and remained in frame with V and J, and every other rearrangement was called non-productive. CDR3 was defined by IMGT convention, running from the second conserved V-encoded cysteine to the conserved J-encoded phenylalanine. The earlier analysis of fewer than 750 of the donors excluded sequences that lacked an unambiguous match to a single V gene segment. An earlier analysis of a few hundred of the donors called V segments functional above 56.7% productive rearrangements and segregating when the between-donor standard deviation exceeded 5%. A statistical classification framework was built for diagnosing cytomegalovirus status from the catalog of TCR beta chain sequences. A later analysis assigned V and J genes by comparing TCR nucleotide sequences with IMGT/GENE-DB human TR gene sequences. The TCRdist pipeline was used in a later analysis to assign CDR3 sequences and most-parsimonious VDJ recombination scenarios. In a later analysis, each TCR beta chain was defined by its CDR3 amino acid sequence together with its V-gene family, and reads lacking a unique V-gene family were excluded. A later analysis removed several hundred highly shared, low-generation-probability nucleotide sequences to deal with suspected cross-contamination and a sequencing artifact. In a later analysis, a clonal expansion index for each public chain was calculated from normalized within-repertoire ranks of inferred template counts. Generation probabilities in a later analysis came from a VDJ recombination model fitted to out-of-frame rearrangements, and those results were checked against IGoR. In a later analysis, TCR-TCR, TCR-HLA and TCR-CMV co-occurrence was scored with hypergeometric tests, and a repertoire-size bias correction was applied to TCR pairs. False discovery rates were estimated in a later analysis by permuting HLA or CMV assignments 20 times. In a later analysis, co-occurring TCRs were grouped using DBSCAN, and TCRdist sequence similarity was added for clustering within HLA-allele-positive subsets. For co-occurrence clustering, repertoires with fewer than 30,000 or more than 120,000 public chains were excluded, along with roughly five repertoires with anomalous nucleotide sharing. The source is immuneACCESS, and TCRdb retained only in-frame sequences with V and J called. Part of the clones is not carried over; for the studies checked, unresolved V genes explain less than half of this, and the remainder is unexplained. V and J calls and clone size follow that table, whereas D and trimming were derived from the DNA. This sample's listing comprises 150,000 to 200,000 clones. The ten largest clones represent 0.79% of the sample.

Details on this clone: No cognate antigen has been identified for it.

The cohort was made up of hundreds of healthy bone marrow donors. At the time of sampling, all cohort members were nominally healthy, though unrecorded immune exposures were likely present. The donor was CMV seropositive and was included in the group of 250 to 300 seropositive cohort members. A peripheral blood sample was collected from each donor, and TCR beta sequencing was performed on peripheral blood mononuclear cells. The Qiagen DNeasy Blood Extraction Kit was used to extract genomic DNA from the blood cell samples. This sequence originates from a woman younger than 30 in good health and CMV-seropositive. The sequenced sample consisted of PBMCs. The chain is encoded by TRBV6-1 joined to TRBJ1-3; confidence is insufficient to name the D gene. The DNA sequence is TGTGCCAGCAGTGAATATTTCTCTGGAAACACCATATATTTT. The translation is CASSEYFSGNTIYF.